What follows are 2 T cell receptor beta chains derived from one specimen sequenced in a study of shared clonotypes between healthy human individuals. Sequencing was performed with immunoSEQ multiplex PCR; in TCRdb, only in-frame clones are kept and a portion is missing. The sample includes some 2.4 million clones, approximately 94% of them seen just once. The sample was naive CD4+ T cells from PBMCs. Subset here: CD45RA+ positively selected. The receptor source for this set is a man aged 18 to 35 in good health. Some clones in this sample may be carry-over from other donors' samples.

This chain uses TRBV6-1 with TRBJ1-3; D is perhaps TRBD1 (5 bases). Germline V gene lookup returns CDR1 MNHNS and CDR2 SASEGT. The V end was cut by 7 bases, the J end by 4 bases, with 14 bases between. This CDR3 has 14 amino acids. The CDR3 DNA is TGTGCCAGCAAAGGGGTATCCTGGGGAAACACCATATATTTT. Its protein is CASKGVSWGNTIYF.

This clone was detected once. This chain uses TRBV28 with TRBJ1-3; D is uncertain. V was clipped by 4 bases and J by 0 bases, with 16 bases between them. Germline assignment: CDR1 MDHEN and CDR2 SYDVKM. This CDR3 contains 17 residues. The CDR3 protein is CASSYDKTMYSGNTIYF. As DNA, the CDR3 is TGTGCCAGCAGTTATGACAAAACGATGTACTCTGGAAACACCATATATTTT.